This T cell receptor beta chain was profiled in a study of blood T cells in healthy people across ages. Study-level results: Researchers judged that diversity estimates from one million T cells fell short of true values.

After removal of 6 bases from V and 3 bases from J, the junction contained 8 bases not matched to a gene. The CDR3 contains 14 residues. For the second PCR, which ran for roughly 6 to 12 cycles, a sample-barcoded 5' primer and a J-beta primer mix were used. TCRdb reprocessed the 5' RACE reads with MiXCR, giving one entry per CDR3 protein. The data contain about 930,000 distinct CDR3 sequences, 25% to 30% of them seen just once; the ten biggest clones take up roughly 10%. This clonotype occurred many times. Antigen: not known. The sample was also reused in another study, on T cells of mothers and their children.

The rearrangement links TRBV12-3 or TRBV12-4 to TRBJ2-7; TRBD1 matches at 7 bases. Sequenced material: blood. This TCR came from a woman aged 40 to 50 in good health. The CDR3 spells CASRSGDSHYEQYF. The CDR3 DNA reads TGTGCCAGCAGATCTGGGGACAGCCACTACGAGCAGTACTTC.